The rows below give T cell receptor beta chains drawn from one sample of a study of blood T cells in healthy people across ages. TCRdb used MiXCR to reprocess the 5' RACE reads, holding one entry per CDR3 protein. The sample lists 910,000 or so distinct CDR3 sequences; roughly half were seen once. Sequencing was performed on blood. The source of these receptors is a woman aged 60 to 75 in good health. CDR3s include the opening cysteine and the closing phenylalanine or tryptophan. A D gene is named only where the DNA matches it firmly. The size field is filled for only some rows; it gives once, few, many or a size class.

j_call,v_call,cdr3_length,d_call,clone_size,cdr3_nt,cdr3_aa
TRBJ1-4,TRBV6-2/TRBV6-3,12,NA,NA,TGTGCCAGCAGTTACTCGACGGGCCGGCTGTTTTTT,CASSYSTGRLFF
TRBJ1-5,TRBV21-1,14,NA,NA,TGTGCCAGCAGCACGGGGGGCCCCAATCAGCCCCAGCATTTT,CASSTGGPNQPQHF
TRBJ1-5,TRBV12-3/TRBV12-4,16,NA,NA,TGTGCCAGCAGTTTCCCCCCGGGAGGGCAGGTGCAGCCCCAGCATTTT,CASSFPPGGQVQPQHF
TRBJ2-5,TRBV12-3/TRBV12-4,17,TRBD2,NA,TGTGCCAGCAGTTTCGCGGCTAGCGGCCCCCGCCAAGAGACCCAGTACTTC,CASSFAASGPRQETQYF
TRBJ1-2,TRBV30,17,NA,NA,TGTGCCTGGAGTATACTCGGGACACTCGATTTATGCAGCAGCTACACCTTC,CAWSILGTLDLCSSYTF
TRBJ2-7,TRBV7-9,17,NA,NA,TGTGCCAGCGCTTCCCGACAGGTGATAACTACGGCTTACGAGCAGTACTTC,CASASRQVITTAYEQYF
TRBJ2-5,TRBV6-2/TRBV6-3,15,TRBD1,NA,TGTGCCAGTACCGGGACAGGGGCGGAGCGGGAGACCCAGTACTTC,CASTGTGAERETQYF
TRBJ1-1,TRBV12-3/TRBV12-4,14,TRBD1,few,TGTGCCAGCAGTTTTGACAGGGCGGACACTGAAGCTTTCTTT,CASSFDRADTEAFF
TRBJ1-6,TRBV4-3,15,NA,NA,TGCGCCAGCAGCCAAGAATCAGCCTCAAATTCACCCCTCCACTTT,CASSQESASNSPLHF
TRBJ2-5,TRBV4-2,14,TRBD2,NA,TGTGCCAGCAGCCCGACTAGCGGGAAGGAGACCCAGTACTTC,CASSPTSGKETQYF
TRBJ2-7,TRBV6-1,14,NA,few,TGTGCCAGCAGTGAAGTAGCCCCGACCTACGAGCAGTACTTC,CASSEVAPTYEQYF
TRBJ2-7,TRBV11-2,18,TRBD1,NA,TGTGCCAGCAGCCCGATAAACTTAAGACAGGGGGGAACCTACGAGCAGTACTTC,CASSPINLRQGGTYEQYF
TRBJ2-1,TRBV29-1,13,NA,NA,TGCAGCGTCGGACTCGACTCGTCCAATGAGCAGTTCTTC,CSVGLDSSNEQFF
TRBJ2-7,TRBV7-2,14,TRBD2,many,TGTGCCAGCAGCTTAGCGGCGGGAGCCTACGAGCAGTACTTC,CASSLAAGAYEQYF
TRBJ2-5,TRBV20-1,14,TRBD1,once,TGCAGTCCGGATCAAGGGGGCCTCAAAGAGACCCAGTACTTC,CSPDQGGLKETQYF
TRBJ1-2,TRBV12-3/TRBV12-4,13,NA,few,TGTGCCAGCAGTCGGAGGGCATTGCATGGCTACACCTTC,CASSRRALHGYTF
TRBJ1-5,TRBV20-1,14,NA,NA,TGCAGTGCTAGAGCGGCGGGAAAGGGGCAGCCCCAGCATTTT,CSARAAGKGQPQHF
TRBJ2-4,TRBV19,14,NA,NA,TGTGCCAGTAGTATAGAGCTCGGCGGGGTTGGGCAGTACTTC,CASSIELGGVGQYF
TRBJ2-2,TRBV7-9,16,TRBD2,NA,TGTGCCAGCAGCCGAACTAGCGGGAGATACACCGGGGAGCTGTTTTTT,CASSRTSGRYTGELFF
TRBJ1-2,TRBV10-3,14,NA,NA,TGTGCCACAGGCTACGGGACACAGGACGCTGGCTACACCTTC,CATGYGTQDAGYTF
TRBJ2-7,TRBV6-2/TRBV6-3,17,TRBD2,NA,TGTGCCAGCAGTTACTCGTTCCTAGCGGGGCGCTCCTACGAGCAGTACTTC,CASSYSFLAGRSYEQYF
TRBJ2-3,TRBV20-1,11,NA,few,TGCAGTGCTAGTCCCGATCATGCGCAGTATTTT,CSASPDHAQYF
TRBJ2-3,TRBV12-3/TRBV12-4,15,NA,NA,TGTGCCAGCAGTTTGAGGACTCCTACACGCGATACGCAGTATTTT,CASSLRTPTRDTQYF
TRBJ2-7,TRBV10-3,14,TRBD1,few,TGTGCCATCAGACCGGGACAGGGACCCTACGAGCAGTACTTC,CAIRPGQGPYEQYF
TRBJ2-7,TRBV2,16,TRBD2,once,TGTGCCAGCAGGCAAGGGGCTAGCGGGAGTTCCTACGAGCAGTACTTC,CASRQGASGSSYEQYF
TRBJ2-1,TRBV27,15,TRBD2,NA,TGTGCCAGCAGTTCGGAGGGAGGGGACTACAATGAGCAGTTCTTC,CASSSEGGDYNEQFF
TRBJ2-5,TRBV28,14,NA,NA,TGTGCCAGCAGTTTCTACGGGAGTCGGGAGACCCAGTACTTC,CASSFYGSRETQYF
TRBJ2-4,TRBV5-5,14,TRBD1,NA,TGTGCCAGCCGCTTGCGGTGGGACAGGGGAATTCAGTACTTC,CASRLRWDRGIQYF
TRBJ2-7,TRBV25-1,13,TRBD2,NA,TGTGCCAGCAAAGCGACTAGCGAGTACGAGCAGTACTTC,CASKATSEYEQYF
TRBJ1-5,TRBV7-2,14,NA,NA,TGTGCCAGCAGCTTAGGGGGGAGGACTCAGCCCCAGCATTTT,CASSLGGRTQPQHF
TRBJ2-3,TRBV28,14,NA,few,TGTGCCACCTCTGAACTTCTAGGGGCAGATACGCAGTATTTT,CATSELLGADTQYF
TRBJ2-3,TRBV7-3,17,TRBD2,NA,TGTACCAGCAGCCCCAACACCCTAGCGGGAGATTGGGATACGCAGTATTTT,CTSSPNTLAGDWDTQYF
TRBJ2-7,TRBV13,14,TRBD2,NA,TGTGCCAACAGTTTAGCGGGCAGGCGCTACGAGCAGTACTTC,CANSLAGRRYEQYF
TRBJ2-7,TRBV20-1,15,NA,NA,TGCAGTGCTAGATTAGGCGGCAGGTCGACCTACGAGCAGTACTTC,CSARLGGRSTYEQYF
TRBJ1-1,TRBV28,14,NA,NA,TGTGCCAGCAGCCGAGGGGCAGGCAACACTGAAGCTTTCTTT,CASSRGAGNTEAFF
TRBJ1-2,TRBV10-3,14,TRBD1,few,TGTGCCATCAGTGATGGGGACAGGGTCGGAGGCTACACCTTC,CAISDGDRVGGYTF
TRBJ2-6,TRBV27,16,NA,NA,TGTGCCAGCAGTGAACGACCGAACTCTGGGGCCAACGTCCTGACTTTC,CASSERPNSGANVLTF
TRBJ2-5,TRBV12-3/TRBV12-4,14,NA,NA,TGTGCCAGCACCCCGGGCAGGTTCGTCGAGACCCAGTACTTC,CASTPGRFVETQYF
TRBJ2-5,TRBV21-1,14,NA,NA,TGTGCCAGCAGCAAGCCGGCCACCCCTTGGACCCAGTACTTC,CASSKPATPWTQYF
TRBJ2-7,TRBV12-3/TRBV12-4,12,TRBD1,NA,TGTGCCAGCAGGCCACAGGGGTACGAGCAGTACTTC,CASRPQGYEQYF
TRBJ2-1,TRBV5-1,16,TRBD2,few,TGCGCCAGCAGCTTGGCCGGGACTAGGGGGTACAATGAGCAGTTCTTC,CASSLAGTRGYNEQFF
TRBJ2-5,TRBV7-2,15,TRBD1,few,TGTGCCAGCAGCTCCCCGGGACAGGTTCTGCGAACCCAGTACTTC,CASSSPGQVLRTQYF
TRBJ2-7,TRBV2,13,NA,NA,TGTGCCAGCAGGCGCGGACGGACCTACGAGCAGTACTTC,CASRRGRTYEQYF
TRBJ2-6,TRBV12-3/TRBV12-4,17,TRBD1,NA,TGTGCCAGCAGTCCGGGACAGTTAATAGGTGGGGCCAACGTCCTGACTTTC,CASSPGQLIGGANVLTF
TRBJ2-1,TRBV5-5,16,NA,NA,TGTGCCAGCAGCTTGATCTACGTACAGCAATACAATGAGCAGTTCTTC,CASSLIYVQQYNEQFF
TRBJ2-7,TRBV12-3/TRBV12-4,14,TRBD1,NA,TGTGCCAGCAGTGGGACAGGAACCTACAATGAGCAGTACTTC,CASSGTGTYNEQYF